This paragraph covers one T cell receptor (beta chain) sequence. In the original workflow: Estimated nucleated cell counts came from reference gene primer amplification. The method was immunoSEQ multiplex PCR; TCRdb's version includes in-frame clones alone and lacks a portion of them. The DNA gave D and trimming, while V, J and clone size come from that table. The sample holds over 200,000 clones, around 84% seen once. These data belong to a study of blood T cell repertoires in COVID-19. Across the study: Acute-phase and convalescent COVID-19 samples originated in the United States, Italy and Spain. T cells, B-cell-depleted T cells, or PBMCs supplied cDNA or gDNA.

This clonotype originated in a man aged 40-49 years who had recovered from COVID-19. The sequenced sample consisted of peripheral blood.

CDR3 loop: CASSPPILAGGRRPFF. The CDR3 DNA reads TGTGCCAGCAGCCCCCCGATTTTAGCGGGAGGGCGTCGGCCGTTCTTC. The chain uses TRBV11-2 and TRBJ2-1; 11 bases are a match to TRBD2. V lost 5 bases and J lost 15; bases outside the gene matches: 18. Germline loops: CDR1 SGHAT, CDR2 FQNNGV. This CDR3 contains 16 residues.